This T cell receptor (beta chain) came from a study of T cells in localized non-small cell lung cancer. Whole-study findings and limits: Heterogeneity cannot be ruled out, as sequencing used one tumor region only. Researchers found a median approximately 60 of the top 100 tumor clones in adjacent lung. Of the tissues analyzed, uninvolved adjacent lung showed maximal T cell clonality, greater than tumor.

CDR3 length equals 14 residues. Germline V CDR1 and CDR2: LNHDA, SQIVND (reference sequence). The J segment lost 8 bases and the V segment lost 4 bases, leaving 8 bases of the junction unmatched. With respect to this clone: Antigen unknown.

Here immunoSEQ multiplex PCR was the method, and the copy in TCRdb shows in-frame clones only, minus some. This sample yields roughly 12,000 clones, of which around four fifths are seen a single time; roughly 18% belongs to the top ten. This receptor was identified in a male donor at least 60 years old with stage I lung adenocarcinoma. Specimen: peripheral blood, collected before any cancer treatment. The chain carries TRBV19 and TRBJ2-7; TRBD1 agrees at 10 bases. This CDR3 is CASSTSGTGVQQYF. CDR3 in DNA: TGTGCCAGTAGTACCTCCGGGACAGGGGTTCAGCAGTACTTC.